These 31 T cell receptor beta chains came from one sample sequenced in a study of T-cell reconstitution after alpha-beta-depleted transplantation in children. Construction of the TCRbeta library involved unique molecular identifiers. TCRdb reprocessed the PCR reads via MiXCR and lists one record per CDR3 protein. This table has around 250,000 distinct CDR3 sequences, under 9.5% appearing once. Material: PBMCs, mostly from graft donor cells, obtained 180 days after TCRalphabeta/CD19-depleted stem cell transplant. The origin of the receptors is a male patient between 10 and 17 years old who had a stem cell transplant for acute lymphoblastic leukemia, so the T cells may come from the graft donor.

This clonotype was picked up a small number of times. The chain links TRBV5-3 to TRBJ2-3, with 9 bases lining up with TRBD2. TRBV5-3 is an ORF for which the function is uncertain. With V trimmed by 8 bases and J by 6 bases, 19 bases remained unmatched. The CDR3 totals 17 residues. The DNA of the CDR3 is TGTGCCAGGGGCCCCCAGCTCTCGCGGGGGGGCCAGGATACGCAGTATTTT. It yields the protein CARGPQLSRGGQDTQYF.

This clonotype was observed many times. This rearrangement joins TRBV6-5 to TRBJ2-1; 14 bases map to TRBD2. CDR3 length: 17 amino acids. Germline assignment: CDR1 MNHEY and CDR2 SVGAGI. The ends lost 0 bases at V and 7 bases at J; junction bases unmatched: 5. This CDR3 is CASSYSSGLAGANEQFF. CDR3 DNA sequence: TGTGCCAGCAGTTACTCTTCGGGACTAGCGGGAGCGAATGAGCAGTTCTTC.

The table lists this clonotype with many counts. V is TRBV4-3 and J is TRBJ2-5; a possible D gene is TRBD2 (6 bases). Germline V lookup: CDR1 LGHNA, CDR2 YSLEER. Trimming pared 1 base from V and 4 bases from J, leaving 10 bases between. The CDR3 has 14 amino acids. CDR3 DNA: TGCGCCAGCAGCCAAGGACTAGTCTCAGAGACCCAGTACTTC. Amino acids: CASSQGLVSETQYF.

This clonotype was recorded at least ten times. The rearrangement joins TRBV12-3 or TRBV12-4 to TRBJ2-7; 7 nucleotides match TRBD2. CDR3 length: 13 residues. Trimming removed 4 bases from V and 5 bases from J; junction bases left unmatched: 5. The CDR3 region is CASSSFAGDEQYF. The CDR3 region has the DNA TGTGCCAGCAGTTCATTCGCGGGGGACGAGCAGTACTTC.

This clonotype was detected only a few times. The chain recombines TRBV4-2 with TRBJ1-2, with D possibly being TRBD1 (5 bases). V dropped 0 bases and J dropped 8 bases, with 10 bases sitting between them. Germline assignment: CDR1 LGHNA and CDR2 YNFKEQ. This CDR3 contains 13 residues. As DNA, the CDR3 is TGTGCCAGCAGCCAAGATGCCGGGGGGGGCTACACCTTC. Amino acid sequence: CASSQDAGGGYTF.

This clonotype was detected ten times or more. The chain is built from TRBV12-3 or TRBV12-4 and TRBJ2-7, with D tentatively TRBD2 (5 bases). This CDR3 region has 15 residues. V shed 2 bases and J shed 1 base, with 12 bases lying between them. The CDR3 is CASSLSGRSSYEQYF. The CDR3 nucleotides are TGTGCCAGCAGTTTAAGCGGCAGGTCTTCCTACGAGCAGTACTTC.

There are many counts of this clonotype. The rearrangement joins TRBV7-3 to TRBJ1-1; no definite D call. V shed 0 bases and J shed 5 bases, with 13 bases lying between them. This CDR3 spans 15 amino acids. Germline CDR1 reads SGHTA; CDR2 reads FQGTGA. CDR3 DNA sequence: TGTGCCAGCAGCTTAACAGGAGGGAAGGGAACTGAAGCTTTCTTT. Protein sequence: CASSLTGGKGTEAFF.

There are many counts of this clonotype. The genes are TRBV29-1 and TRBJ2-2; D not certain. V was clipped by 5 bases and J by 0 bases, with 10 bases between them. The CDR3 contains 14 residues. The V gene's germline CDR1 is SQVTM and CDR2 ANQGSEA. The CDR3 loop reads CSVLKYANTGELFF. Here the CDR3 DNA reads TGCAGCGTTCTTAAATACGCGAACACCGGGGAGCTGTTTTTT.

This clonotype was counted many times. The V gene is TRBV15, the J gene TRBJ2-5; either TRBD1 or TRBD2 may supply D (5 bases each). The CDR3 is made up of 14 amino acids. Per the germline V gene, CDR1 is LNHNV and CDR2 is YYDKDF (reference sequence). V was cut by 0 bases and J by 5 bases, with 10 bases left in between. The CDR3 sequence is CATSRDIWGETQYF. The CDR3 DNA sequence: TGTGCCACCAGCAGAGATATTTGGGGGGAGACCCAGTACTTC. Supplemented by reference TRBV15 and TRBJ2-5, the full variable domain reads DAMVIQNPRYQVTQFGKPVTLSCSQTLNHNVMYWYQQKSSQAPKLLFHYYDKDFNNEADTPDNFQSRRPNTSFCFLDIRSPGLGDTAMYLCATSRDIWGETQYFGPGTRLLVL.

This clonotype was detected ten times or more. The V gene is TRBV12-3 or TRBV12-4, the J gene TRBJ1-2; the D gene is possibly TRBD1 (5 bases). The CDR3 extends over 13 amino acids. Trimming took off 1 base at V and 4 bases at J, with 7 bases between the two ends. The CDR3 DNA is TGTGCCAGCAGTTTAGGGACACGCTATGGCTACACCTTC. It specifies CASSLGTRYGYTF.

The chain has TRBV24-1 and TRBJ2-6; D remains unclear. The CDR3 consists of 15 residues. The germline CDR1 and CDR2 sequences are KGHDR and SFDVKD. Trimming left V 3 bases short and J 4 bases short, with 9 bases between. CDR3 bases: TGTGCCACCAGTGATGCCCCGCGGGGGGCCAACGTCCTGACTTTC. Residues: CATSDAPRGANVLTF.

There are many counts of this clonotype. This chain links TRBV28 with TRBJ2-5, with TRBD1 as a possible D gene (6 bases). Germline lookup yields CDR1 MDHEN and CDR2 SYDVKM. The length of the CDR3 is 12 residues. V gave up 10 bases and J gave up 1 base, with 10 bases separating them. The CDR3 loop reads CATTGFQETQYF. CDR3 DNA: TGTGCCACCACAGGGTTCCAAGAGACCCAGTACTTC.

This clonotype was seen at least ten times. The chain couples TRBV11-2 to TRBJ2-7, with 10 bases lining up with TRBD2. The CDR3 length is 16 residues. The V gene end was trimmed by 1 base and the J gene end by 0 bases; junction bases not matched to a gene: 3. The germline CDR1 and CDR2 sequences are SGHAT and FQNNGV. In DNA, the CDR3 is TGTGCCAGCAGCTTAGTTACTAGCGGGGACTCCTACGAGCAGTACTTC. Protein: CASSLVTSGDSYEQYF.

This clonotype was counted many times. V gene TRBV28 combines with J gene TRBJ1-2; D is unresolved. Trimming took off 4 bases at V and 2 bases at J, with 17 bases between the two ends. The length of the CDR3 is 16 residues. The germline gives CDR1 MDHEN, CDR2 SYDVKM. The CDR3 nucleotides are TGTGCCAGCAGTTCGATTCCACAAAGAGGAAACTATGGCTACACCTTC. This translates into CASSSIPQRGNYGYTF.

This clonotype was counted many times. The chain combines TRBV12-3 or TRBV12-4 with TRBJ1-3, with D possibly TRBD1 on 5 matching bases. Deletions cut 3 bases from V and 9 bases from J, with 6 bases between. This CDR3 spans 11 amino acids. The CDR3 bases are TGTGCCAGCAGTTTCGGGGGCACCATATATTTT. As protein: CASSFGGTIYF.

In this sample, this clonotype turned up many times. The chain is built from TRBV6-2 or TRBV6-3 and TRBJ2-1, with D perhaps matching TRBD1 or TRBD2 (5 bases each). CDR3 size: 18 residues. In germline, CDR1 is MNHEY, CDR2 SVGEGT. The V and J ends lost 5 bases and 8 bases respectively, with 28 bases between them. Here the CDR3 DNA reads TGTGCCAGCAGTCTACGGGGACCCTCGGGGAATAGTTTCGATGAGCAGTTCTTC. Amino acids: CASSLRGPSGNSFDEQFF.

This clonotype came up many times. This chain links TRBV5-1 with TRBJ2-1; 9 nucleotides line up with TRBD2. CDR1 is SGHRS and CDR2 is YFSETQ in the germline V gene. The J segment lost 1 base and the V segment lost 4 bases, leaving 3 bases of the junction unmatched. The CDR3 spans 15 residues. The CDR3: CASSAAGGSYNEQFF. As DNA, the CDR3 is TGCGCCAGCAGCGCAGCGGGGGGTTCCTACAATGAGCAGTTCTTC.

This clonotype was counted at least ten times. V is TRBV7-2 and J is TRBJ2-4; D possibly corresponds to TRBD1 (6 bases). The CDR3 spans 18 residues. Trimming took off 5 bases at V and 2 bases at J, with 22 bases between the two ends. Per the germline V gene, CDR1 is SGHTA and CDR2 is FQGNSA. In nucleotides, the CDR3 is TGTGCCAGCAGCGGGGACCTCACAGGGTATAATACCAAAAACATTCAGTACTTC. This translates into CASSGDLTGYNTKNIQYF.

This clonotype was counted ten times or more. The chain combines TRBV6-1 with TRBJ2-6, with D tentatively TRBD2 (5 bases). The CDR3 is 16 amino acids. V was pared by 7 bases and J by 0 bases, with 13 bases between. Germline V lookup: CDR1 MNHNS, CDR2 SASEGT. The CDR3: CASMRLRPSGANVLTF. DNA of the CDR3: TGTGCCAGCATGAGACTACGGCCCTCTGGGGCCAACGTCCTGACTTTC.

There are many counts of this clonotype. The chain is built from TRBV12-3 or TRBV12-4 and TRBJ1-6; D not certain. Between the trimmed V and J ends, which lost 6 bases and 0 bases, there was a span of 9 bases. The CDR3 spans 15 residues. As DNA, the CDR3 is TGTGCCAGCAGCCCCCGTCTCTCCTATAATTCACCCCTCCACTTT. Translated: CASSPRLSYNSPLHF.

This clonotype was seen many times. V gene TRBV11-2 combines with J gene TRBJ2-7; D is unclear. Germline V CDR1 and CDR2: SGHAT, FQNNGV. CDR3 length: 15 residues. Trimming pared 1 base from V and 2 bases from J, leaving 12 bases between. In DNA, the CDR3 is TGTGCCAGCAGCTTAGTTACCTTCCCAACCTACGAGCAGTACTTC. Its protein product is CASSLVTFPTYEQYF.

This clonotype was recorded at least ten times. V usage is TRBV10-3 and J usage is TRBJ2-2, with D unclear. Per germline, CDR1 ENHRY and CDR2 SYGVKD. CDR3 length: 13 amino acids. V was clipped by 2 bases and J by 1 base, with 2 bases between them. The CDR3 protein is CAISELNTGELFF. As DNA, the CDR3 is TGTGCCATCAGTGAGCTGAACACCGGGGAGCTGTTTTTT.

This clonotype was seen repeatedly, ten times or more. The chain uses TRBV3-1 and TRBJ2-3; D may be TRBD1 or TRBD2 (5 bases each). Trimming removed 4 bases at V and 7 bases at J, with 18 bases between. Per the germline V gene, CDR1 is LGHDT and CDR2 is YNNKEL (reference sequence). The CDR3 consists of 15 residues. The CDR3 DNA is TGTGCCAGCAGCCGAGACAGTAAGAGGGTGAATACGCAGTATTTT. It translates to CASSRDSKRVNTQYF.

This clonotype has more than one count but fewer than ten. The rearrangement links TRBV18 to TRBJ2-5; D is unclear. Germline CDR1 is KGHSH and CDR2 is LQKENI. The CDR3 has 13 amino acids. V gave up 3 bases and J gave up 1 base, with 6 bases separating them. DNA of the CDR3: TGTGCCAGCTCACCCCTCCTCCAAGAGACCCAGTACTTC. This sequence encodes CASSPLLQETQYF.

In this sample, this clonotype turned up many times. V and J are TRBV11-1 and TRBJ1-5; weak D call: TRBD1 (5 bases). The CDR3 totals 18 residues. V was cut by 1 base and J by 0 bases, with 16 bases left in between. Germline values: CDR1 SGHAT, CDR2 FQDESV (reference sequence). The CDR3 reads CASSLGGRDGYSNQPQHF. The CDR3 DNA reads TGTGCCAGCAGCTTAGGGGGCCGGGACGGATATAGCAATCAGCCCCAGCATTTT.

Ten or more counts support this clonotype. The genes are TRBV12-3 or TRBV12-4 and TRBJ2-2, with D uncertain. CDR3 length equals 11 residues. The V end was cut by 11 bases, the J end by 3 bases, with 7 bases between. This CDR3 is CAVAYTGELFF. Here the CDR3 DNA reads TGTGCCGTGGCTTACACCGGGGAGCTGTTTTTT.

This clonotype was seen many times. CDR3 sequence reads: CASSQGRSTEAFF. The CDR3 DNA follows: TGTGCCAGCTCACAGGGAAGGAGCACTGAAGCTTTCTTT. The chain employs TRBV18 and TRBJ1-1; D not certain. CDR1 and CDR2 (germline): KGHSH, LQKENI. The CDR3 length is 13 residues. V lost 4 bases and J 4 bases, leaving 10 bases between the germline ends.

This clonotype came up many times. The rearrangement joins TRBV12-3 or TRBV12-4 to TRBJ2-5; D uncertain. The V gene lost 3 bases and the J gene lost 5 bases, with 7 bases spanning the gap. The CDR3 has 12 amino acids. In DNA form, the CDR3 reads TGTGCCAGCAGTTTCATTCGGGAGACCCAGTACTTC. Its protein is CASSFIRETQYF.

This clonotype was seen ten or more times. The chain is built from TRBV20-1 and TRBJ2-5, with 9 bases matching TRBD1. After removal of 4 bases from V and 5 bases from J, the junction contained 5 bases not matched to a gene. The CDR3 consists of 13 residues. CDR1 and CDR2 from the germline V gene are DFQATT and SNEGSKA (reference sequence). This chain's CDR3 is CSAIDRGRETQYF. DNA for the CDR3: TGCAGTGCTATCGACAGGGGGAGGGAGACCCAGTACTTC.

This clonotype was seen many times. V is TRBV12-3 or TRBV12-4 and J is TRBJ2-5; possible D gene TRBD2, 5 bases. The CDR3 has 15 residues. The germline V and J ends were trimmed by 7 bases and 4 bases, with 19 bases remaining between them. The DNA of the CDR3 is TGTGCCAGCACCCTCTACTTATCTGCGGGAGAGACCCAGTACTTC. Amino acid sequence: CASTLYLSAGETQYF.

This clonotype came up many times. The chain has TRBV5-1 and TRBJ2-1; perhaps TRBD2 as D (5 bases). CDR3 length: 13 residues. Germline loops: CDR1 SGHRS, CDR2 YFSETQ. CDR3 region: CANNGGFYNEQFF. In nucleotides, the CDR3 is TGCGCGAACAATGGCGGGTTCTACAATGAGCAGTTCTTC.